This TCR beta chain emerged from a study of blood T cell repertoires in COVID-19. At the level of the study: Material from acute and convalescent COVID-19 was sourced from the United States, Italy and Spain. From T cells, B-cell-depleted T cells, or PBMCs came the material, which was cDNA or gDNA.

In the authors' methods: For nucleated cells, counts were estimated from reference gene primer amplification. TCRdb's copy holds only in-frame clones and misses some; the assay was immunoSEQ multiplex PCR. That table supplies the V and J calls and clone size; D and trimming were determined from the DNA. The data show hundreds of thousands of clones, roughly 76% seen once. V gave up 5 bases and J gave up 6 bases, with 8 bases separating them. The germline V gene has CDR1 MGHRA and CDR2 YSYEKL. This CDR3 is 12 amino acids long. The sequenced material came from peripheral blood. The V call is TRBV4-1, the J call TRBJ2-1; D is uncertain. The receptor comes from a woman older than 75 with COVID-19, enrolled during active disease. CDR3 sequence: CASSARGNEQFF. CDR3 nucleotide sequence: TGCGCCAGCAGCGCGCGCGGCAATGAGCAGTTCTTC.